The present entry profiles one T cell receptor beta chain with its context. The CDR3 has 16 amino acids. Trimming left V 0 bases short and J 4 bases short, with 18 bases between. Germline V gene lookup returns CDR1 GTSNPN and CDR2 SVGIG (reference sequence). This sample was taken from a study of blood T cell repertoires in COVID-19. Study information: The United States, Italy and Spain provided the acute and convalescent COVID-19 samples. Sources were T cells, B-cell-depleted T cells, or PBMCs; the material itself was cDNA or gDNA.

Study processing details: Amplification with reference gene primers provided the estimates of nucleated cell counts. Clones were sequenced by immunoSEQ multiplex PCR, and TCRdb holds only the in-frame ones, with some missing. The V and J calls and clone size come from that table; D and trimming were worked out from the DNA. The sample contains about 73,000 clones, about 91% of which appear only once. This chain connects TRBV30 to TRBJ2-5; maybe TRBD2 (6 bases). The source is a man older than 75 with acute or convalescent COVID-19. Sequencing was done on a sample of peripheral blood. CDR3 DNA sequence: TGTGCCTGGAGTGTATGGCCCTTAAGGGGAGGAGAGACCCAGTACTTC. Protein product: CAWSVWPLRGGETQYF.